A single sample is the source of the 28 T cell receptor beta chains below, sequenced in a study of blood T cells in healthy people across ages. Combining a sample-barcoded 5' primer with a J-beta primer mix, a second PCR ran for 7 to 11 cycles. TCRdb called the 5' RACE reads again in MiXCR, with one record for every CDR3 protein. The sample carries about 800,000 distinct CDR3 sequences, 25% recorded once. These data are also associated with another study on T cells of mothers and their children.

The sample comprised blood. The receptors stem from a boy between 10 and 17 years old in good health.

J is TRBJ1-1 and V is TRBV27, with 10 bases identical to TRBD1. Germline trimming cut 7 bases from V and 4 bases from J; bases unmatched to any gene: 12. The CDR3 loop spans 16 amino acids. Germline CDR1 and CDR2: MNHEY and SMNVEV (reference sequence). CDR3 nucleotides: TGTGCCAGCACCCCAGTGGGACAGGGGTTGGTCACTGAAGCTTTCTTT. This translates into CASTPVGQGLVTEAFF.

The CDR3 spells CASSLLTGGWGQYF. The DNA for the CDR3 is TGTGCCAGCAGCTTACTTACAGGGGGATGGGGGCAGTACTTC. The chain carries TRBV7-2 and TRBJ2-5, with 8 positions matching TRBD1. Germline-derived CDR1 and CDR2 are SGHTA and FQGNSA. Trimming removed 2 bases from V and 11 bases from J; junction bases left unmatched: 10. The CDR3 length is 14 residues.

This clonotype was detected only a few times. CDR3 amino acids: CSAGGGVAEAFF. The CDR3 nucleotides are TGCAGCGCTGGCGGAGGGGTCGCTGAAGCTTTCTTT. The genes are TRBV29-1 and TRBJ1-1, with TRBD1 as a possible D gene (5 bases). The CDR3 length is 12 residues. V gave up 7 bases and J gave up 6 bases, with 15 bases separating them. Germline V gives CDR1 SQVTM, CDR2 ANQGSEA.

With respect to this clonotype: Possible read error: a much larger clone is one base away. This rearrangement joins TRBV6-2 or TRBV6-3 to TRBJ2-5, with D perhaps matching TRBD2 (6 bases). With the DNA end fitting TRBJ2-7 better, the J assignment may be wrong. CDR1 and CDR2 (germline): MNHEY, SVGEGT. CDR3 length: 14 residues. The CDR3 protein is CASSYGGYSYEQYF. The CDR3 DNA reads TGTGCCAGCAGTTACGGGGGGTACTCCTACGAGCAGTACTTC.

J is TRBJ2-6 and V is TRBV28, with D tentatively TRBD1 (5 bases). Between the trimmed V and J ends, which lost 3 bases and 5 bases, there was a span of 14 bases. CDR1 is MDHEN and CDR2 is SYDVKM in the germline V gene. CDR3 length equals 16 residues. CDR3 loop: CASSFTWGPWANVLTF. The CDR3 bases are TGTGCCAGCAGTTTCACATGGGGCCCATGGGCCAACGTCCTGACTTTC. The variable domain in full, completed from reference TRBV28 and TRBJ2-6, reads DVKVTQSSRYLVKRTGEKVFLECVQDMDHENMFWYRQDPGLGLRLIYFSYDVKMKEKGDIPEGYSVSREKKERFSLILESASTNQTSMYLCASSFTWGPWANVLTFGAGSRLTVL.

This clonotype has at least ten counts. The junction differs from germline at one of its ends, possibly a read error. V is TRBV7-7 and J is TRBJ2-1, with unresolved D. Germline V gene lookup returns CDR1 SSHAT and CDR2 FNYEAQ (reference sequence). CDR3 length: 16 residues. CDR3 region: CASSLSFRGSYNEQFF. The CDR3 DNA follows: TGTGCTAGCAGTTTGTCCTTCCGCGGATCCTACAATGAGCAGTTCTTC.

This clonotype was observed a few times. The V and J genes are TRBV6-5 and TRBJ2-7; 8 bases map to TRBD2. Germline-derived CDR1 and CDR2 are MNHEY and SVGAGI. V shed 2 bases, J shed 7 bases, and the junction held 13 bases outside the gene matches. The CDR3 consists of 16 residues. The CDR3 DNA sequence: TGTGCCAGCAGTTACCCAGGAGGAGCGGGGGCCGGGGAGCAGTACTTC. This translates into CASSYPGGAGAGEQYF.

The CDR3 bases are TGTGCCAGCAGCGATTACGGTGAAAAACTGTTTTTT. Its translation: CASSDYGEKLFF. V and J are TRBV9 and TRBJ1-4; D remains ambiguous. From germline, CDR1 is SGDLS and CDR2 YYNGEE. Trimming cost V 3 bases and J 7 bases, with 7 bases left between them. The CDR3 contains 12 residues.

This rearrangement joins TRBV4-3 to TRBJ2-2, with D tentatively TRBD1 (6 bases). V was cut by 4 bases and J by 0 bases, with 9 bases left in between. Germline CDR1 and CDR2: LGHNA and YSLEER. The CDR3 has 15 amino acids. The CDR3 region is CASSLGHANTGELFF. CDR3 DNA: TGCGCCAGCAGCCTGGGACATGCGAACACCGGGGAGCTGTTTTTT.

The chain couples TRBV5-1 to TRBJ2-4, with 9 bases fitting TRBD1. The CDR3 is 16 residues long. Germline CDR1 is SGHRS and CDR2 is YFSETQ. V lost 5 bases, J lost 8 bases, and 14 bases stayed unmatched. CDR3 sequence reads: CASRPGQGEGFDIQYF. CDR3 coding DNA: TGCGCCAGCAGACCGGGACAGGGAGAGGGGTTTGACATTCAGTACTTC.

This clonotype was found a few times. The gene calls are TRBV7-2 and TRBJ1-2, with D perhaps TRBD1 (6 bases). Looked up from germline, CDR1 is SGHTA and CDR2 is FQGNSA. The CDR3 spans 14 residues. Trimming pared 5 bases from V and 4 bases from J, leaving 14 bases between. The CDR3 DNA follows: TGTGCCAGCAGCCTCAACAGGGTTAGCTATGGCTACACCTTC. Translating it yields CASSLNRVSYGYTF.

V usage is TRBV6-2 or TRBV6-3 and J usage is TRBJ2-6, with D maybe TRBD1 (5 bases). Trimming removed 5 bases from V and 9 bases from J, with 20 bases in between. The germline gives CDR1 MNHEY, CDR2 SVGEGT. This CDR3 is built from 16 residues. Written as DNA, the CDR3 is TGTGCCAGCAGTACACCGGGCAGGGCTAATGGCAACGTCCTGACTTTC. Its translation: CASSTPGRANGNVLTF.

V gene TRBV6-2 or TRBV6-3 combines with J gene TRBJ2-3, with D tentatively TRBD2 (5 bases). The CDR3 contains 14 residues. Trimming removed 2 bases from V and 8 bases from J, with 14 bases in between. Per the germline V gene, CDR1 is MNHEY and CDR2 is SVGEGT. The CDR3 is CASSYLSAAGTQYF. The CDR3 DNA follows: TGTGCCAGCAGTTACCTCTCAGCGGCAGGTACGCAGTATTTT.

The chain recombines TRBV5-1 with TRBJ2-7; D possibly corresponds to TRBD2 (6 bases). Trimming took off 4 bases at V and 1 base at J, with 15 bases between the two ends. Germline assignment: CDR1 SGHRS and CDR2 YFSETQ. The CDR3 extends over 15 amino acids. CDR3 DNA sequence: TGCGCCAGCAGCGCCGTACCGGGGAGGTCCTACGAGCAGTACTTC. Residues: CASSAVPGRSYEQYF.

This clonotype showed up just a few times. The genes are TRBV5-1 and TRBJ2-5; 7 nucleotides align to TRBD2. Near its end, the DNA agrees better with TRBJ2-1, so the J call may be wrong. Germline loops: CDR1 SGHRS, CDR2 YFSETQ. The CDR3 runs 14 residues. CDR3 bases: TGCGCCAGCAGCGTACGACGACTAGCTTCTGAGCAGTTCTTC. Translating gives CASSVRRLASEQFF.

J is TRBJ2-5 and V is TRBV3-1, with D possibly being TRBD2 (5 bases). Germline lookup yields CDR1 LGHDT and CDR2 YNNKEL (reference sequence). V was cut by 4 bases and J by 5 bases, with 11 bases left in between. This CDR3 contains 13 residues. The CDR3 spells CASSRGWRETQYF. The CDR3 DNA reads as TGTGCCAGCAGCCGAGGGTGGAGGGAGACCCAGTACTTC.

The V call is TRBV20-1, the J call TRBJ2-5; 9 bases are a match to TRBD1. This CDR3 is built from 14 residues. Germline loops: CDR1 DFQATT, CDR2 SNEGSKA (reference sequence). With 6 bases clipped from V and 7 bases from J, the junction kept 12 bases outside the gene matches. CDR3 loop: CSAKPRDRVWTQYF. The CDR3 DNA reads TGCAGTGCCAAACCCCGGGACAGGGTGTGGACCCAGTACTTC.

The genes are TRBV10-3 and TRBJ2-7; D perhaps matches TRBD2 (5 bases). V was pared by 6 bases and J by 0 bases, with 9 bases between. Germline V gene sequence: CDR1 ENHRY, CDR2 SYGVKD. This CDR3 has 13 residues. This CDR3 reads CAISQRNSYEQYF. Here the CDR3 DNA reads TGTGCCATCAGCCAGCGGAACTCCTACGAGCAGTACTTC.

A few counts support this clonotype. The V call is TRBV5-1, the J call TRBJ2-7; 8 nucleotides align to TRBD2. The germline gives CDR1 SGHRS, CDR2 YFSETQ. This CDR3 comprises 14 residues. J gave up 3 bases and V 1 base, and 3 bases lay outside the gene matches. CDR3 coding DNA: TGCGCCAGCAGCTTGACTAGCGGATACTACGAGCAGTACTTC. Its protein product is CASSLTSGYYEQYF.

The sample holds a few counts of this clonotype. The rearrangement uses TRBV18 and TRBJ1-1, with D possibly TRBD1 on 5 matching bases. CDR3 size: 15 residues. V shed 1 base and J shed 0 bases, with 9 bases lying between them. CDR1 and CDR2 from the germline V gene are KGHSH and LQKENI. CDR3 protein: CASSPLGRMNTEAFF. CDR3 in DNA: TGTGCCAGCTCACCACTGGGACGGATGAACACTGAAGCTTTCTTT.

This clonotype was detected a few times. The genes are TRBV29-1 and TRBJ2-1; D unresolved. The germline V and J ends were trimmed by 4 bases and 10 bases, with 14 bases remaining between them. The CDR3 consists of 12 residues. Germline V CDR1 and CDR2: SQVTM, ANQGSEA. Written as DNA, the CDR3 is TGCAGCGTTGTTCTGCCGGGTGGCGAGCAGTTCTTC. This gives the protein CSVVLPGGEQFF.

This clonotype appeared a few times. This rearrangement joins TRBV6-2 or TRBV6-3 to TRBJ2-7, with 13 positions matching TRBD2. After removal of 7 bases from V and 1 base from J, the junction contained 4 bases not matched to a gene. The germline V gene has CDR1 MNHEY and CDR2 SVGEGT. This CDR3 is 15 amino acids long. CDR3 coding DNA: TGTGCCAGCATCCGACTAGCGGGAGGATCCTACGAGCAGTACTTC. Residues: CASIRLAGGSYEQYF.

Concerning this clonotype itself: The final CDR3 position lacks the conserved phenylalanine or tryptophan, pointing to a likely read error. The rearrangement joins TRBV5-1 to TRBJ2-5; D perhaps matches TRBD2 (5 bases). Trimming left V 1 base short and J 6 bases short, with 13 bases between. CDR1 is SGHRS, CDR2 YFSETQ, per germline. The CDR3 totals 14 residues. This CDR3 reads CASSLSEGAKTQYL. The CDR3 DNA is TGCGCCAGCAGCTTGTCCGAGGGAGCAAAGACCCAGTACTTA.

The table lists this clonotype with a few counts. The junction shows a germline mismatch at one end, possibly a read error. V gene TRBV14 combines with J gene TRBJ1-1; the D gene is possibly TRBD1 (5 bases). The CDR3 contains 13 residues. CDR1 and CDR2 (germline): SGHDN, FVKESK. CDR3 bases: TGTGCCAGCAGCCAATATTTGGACACTGAAACTTTCTTT. This gives the protein CASSQYLDTETFF.

This clonotype was recorded a few times. This sequence joins TRBV12-3 or TRBV12-4 and TRBJ2-5; 7 positions match TRBD1. V shed 8 bases and J 1 base; nucleotides not matched to a gene: 10. This CDR3 comprises 15 residues. CDR3 loop: CASGRTGAFQETQYF. The CDR3 region has the DNA TGTGCCAGCGGTCGGACAGGAGCCTTCCAAGAGACCCAGTACTTC.

The genes are TRBV7-9 and TRBJ2-3; 8 nucleotides agree with TRBD2. Germline CDR1 and CDR2: SEHNR and FQNEAQ (reference sequence). The V gene end was trimmed by 2 bases and the J gene end by 2 bases; junction bases not matched to a gene: 9. CDR3 length: 17 amino acids. CDR3: CASSLPPGLVDTDTQYF. CDR3 nucleotide sequence: TGTGCCAGCAGCTTACCCCCGGGACTAGTGGACACAGATACGCAGTATTTT.

The CDR3 region has the DNA TGTGCCAGCAGCCAAGATGCGAGGACAGGGGGTAACTATGGCTACACCTTC. Amino acids: CASSQDARTGGNYGYTF. The chain carries TRBV4-2 and TRBJ1-2, with 10 bases matching TRBD1. The J segment lost 1 base and the V segment lost 0 bases, leaving 5 bases of the junction unmatched. CDR3 length equals 17 residues. The germline V gene encodes CDR1 LGHNA and CDR2 YNFKEQ.

This clonotype came up a few times. The CDR3 bases are TGTGCCACCAGCGGGACTAGCTCCTACAATGAGCAGTTCTTC. Translating it yields CATSGTSSYNEQFF. This chain uses TRBV24-1 with TRBJ2-1, with 8 bases fitting TRBD2. The V gene's germline CDR1 is KGHDR and CDR2 SFDVKD. The CDR3 loop spans 14 amino acids. V shed 7 bases and J 0 bases; nucleotides not matched to a gene: 1.